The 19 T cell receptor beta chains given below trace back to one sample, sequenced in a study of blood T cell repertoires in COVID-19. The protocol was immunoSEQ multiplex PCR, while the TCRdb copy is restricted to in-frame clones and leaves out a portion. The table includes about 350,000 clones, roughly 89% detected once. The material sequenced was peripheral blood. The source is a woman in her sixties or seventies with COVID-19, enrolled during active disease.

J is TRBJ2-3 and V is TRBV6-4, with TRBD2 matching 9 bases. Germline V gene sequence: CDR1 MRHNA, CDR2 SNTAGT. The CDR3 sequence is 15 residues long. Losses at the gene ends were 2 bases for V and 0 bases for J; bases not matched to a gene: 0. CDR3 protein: CASSDGTSSTDTQYF. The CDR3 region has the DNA TGTGCCAGCAGTGACGGGACTAGCAGCACAGATACGCAGTATTTT.

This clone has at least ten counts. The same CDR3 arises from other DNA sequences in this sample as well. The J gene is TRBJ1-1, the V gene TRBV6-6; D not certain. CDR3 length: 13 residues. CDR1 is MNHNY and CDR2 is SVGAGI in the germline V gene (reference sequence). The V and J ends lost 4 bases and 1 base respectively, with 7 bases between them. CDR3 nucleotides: TGTGCCAGCAGTTTAACGCGGAACACTGAAGCTTTCTTT. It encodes CASSLTRNTEAFF.

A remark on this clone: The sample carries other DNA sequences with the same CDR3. CDR3 sequence (DNA): TGTGCCAGCTCGAGGGATCGGGACACTGAAGCTTTCTTT. As protein: CASSRDRDTEAFF. The chain uses TRBV18 and TRBJ1-1; D is ambiguous. V lost 6 bases and J 3 bases, leaving 11 bases between the germline ends. CDR3 size: 13 residues. CDR1 KGHSH and CDR2 LQKENI come from the germline V gene.

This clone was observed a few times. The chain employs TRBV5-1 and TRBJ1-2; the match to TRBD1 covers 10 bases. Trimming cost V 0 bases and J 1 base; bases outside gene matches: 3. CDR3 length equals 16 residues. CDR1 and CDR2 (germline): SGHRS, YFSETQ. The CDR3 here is CASSLGTGGNNYGYTF. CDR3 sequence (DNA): TGCGCCAGCAGCTTGGGGACAGGGGGAAATAACTATGGCTACACCTTC.

The CDR3: CASSFPGTYNEQFF. The CDR3 DNA sequence: TGCGCCAGCAGCTTCCCCGGGACTTACAATGAGCAGTTCTTC. The J gene is TRBJ2-1, the V gene TRBV5-1, with D perhaps TRBD2 (6 bases). The germline V and J ends were trimmed by 2 bases and 4 bases, with 10 bases remaining between them. CDR1 is SGHRS, CDR2 YFSETQ, per germline. This CDR3 has 14 residues.

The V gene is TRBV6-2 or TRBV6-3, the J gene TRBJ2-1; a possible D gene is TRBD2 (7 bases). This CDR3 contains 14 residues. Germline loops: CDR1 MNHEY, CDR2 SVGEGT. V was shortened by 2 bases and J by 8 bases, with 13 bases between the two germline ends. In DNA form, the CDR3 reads TGTGCCAGCAGTTACGGGGGGGGGCGACATGAGCAGTTCTTC. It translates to CASSYGGGRHEQFF.

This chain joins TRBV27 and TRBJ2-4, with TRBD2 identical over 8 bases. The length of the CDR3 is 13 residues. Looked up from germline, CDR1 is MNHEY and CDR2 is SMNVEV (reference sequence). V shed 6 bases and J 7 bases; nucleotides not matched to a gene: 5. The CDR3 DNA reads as TGTGCCAGCAGCGAGCGGGGGAGGAACATTCAGTACTTC. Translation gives CASSERGRNIQYF.

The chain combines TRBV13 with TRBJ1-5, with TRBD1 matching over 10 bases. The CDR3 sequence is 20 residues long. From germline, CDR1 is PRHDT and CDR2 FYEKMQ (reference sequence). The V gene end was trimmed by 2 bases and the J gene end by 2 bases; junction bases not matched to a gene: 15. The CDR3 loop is CASSLRADRGMGYGNQPQHF. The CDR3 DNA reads TGTGCCAGCAGCTTACGGGCGGACAGGGGGATGGGGTACGGCAATCAGCCCCAGCATTTT.

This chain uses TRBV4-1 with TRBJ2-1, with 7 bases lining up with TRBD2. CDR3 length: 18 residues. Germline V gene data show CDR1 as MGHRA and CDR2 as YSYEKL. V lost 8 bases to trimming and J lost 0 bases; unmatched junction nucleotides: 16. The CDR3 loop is CASHPGLLSGPSYNEQFF. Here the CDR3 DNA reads TGCGCCAGCCATCCGGGACTATTATCAGGACCCTCCTACAATGAGCAGTTCTTC.

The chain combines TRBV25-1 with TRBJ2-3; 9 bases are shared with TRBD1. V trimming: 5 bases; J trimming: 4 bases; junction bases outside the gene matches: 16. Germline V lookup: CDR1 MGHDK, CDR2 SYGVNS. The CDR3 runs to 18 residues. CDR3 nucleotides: TGTGCCAGCAGTCCTCAGGTGTGGGGACAGGGAAATCCAGATACGCAGTATTTT. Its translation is CASSPQVWGQGNPDTQYF.

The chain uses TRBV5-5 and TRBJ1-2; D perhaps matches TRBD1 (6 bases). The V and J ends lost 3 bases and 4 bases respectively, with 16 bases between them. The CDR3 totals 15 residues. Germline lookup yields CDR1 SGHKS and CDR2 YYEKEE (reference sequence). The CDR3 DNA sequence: TGTGCCAGCAGCTGGGACCGGGGGGCGAGCTATGGCTACACCTTC. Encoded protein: CASSWDRGASYGYTF.

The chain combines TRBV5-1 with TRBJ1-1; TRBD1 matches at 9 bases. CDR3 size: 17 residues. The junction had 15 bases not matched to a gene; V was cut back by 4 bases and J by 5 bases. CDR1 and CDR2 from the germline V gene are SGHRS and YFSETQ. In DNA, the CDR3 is TGCGCCAGCAGCCAGGGACAGGGTTCCTTCGGAGGGACTGAAGCTTTCTTT. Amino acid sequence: CASSQGQGSFGGTEAFF.

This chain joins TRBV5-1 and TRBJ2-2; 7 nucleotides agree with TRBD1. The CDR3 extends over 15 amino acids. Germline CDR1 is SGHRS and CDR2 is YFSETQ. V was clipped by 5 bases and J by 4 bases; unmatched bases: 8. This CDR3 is CASRQTGASTGELFF. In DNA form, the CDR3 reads TGCGCCAGCAGACAAACAGGGGCGAGCACCGGGGAGCTGTTTTTT.

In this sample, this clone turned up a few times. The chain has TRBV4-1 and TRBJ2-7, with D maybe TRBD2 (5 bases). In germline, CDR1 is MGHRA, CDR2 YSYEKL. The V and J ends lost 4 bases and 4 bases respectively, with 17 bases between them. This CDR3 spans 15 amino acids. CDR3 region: CASSLAPGEKYEQYF. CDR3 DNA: TGCGCCAGCAGCCTCGCCCCTGGGGAGAAGTACGAGCAGTACTTC.

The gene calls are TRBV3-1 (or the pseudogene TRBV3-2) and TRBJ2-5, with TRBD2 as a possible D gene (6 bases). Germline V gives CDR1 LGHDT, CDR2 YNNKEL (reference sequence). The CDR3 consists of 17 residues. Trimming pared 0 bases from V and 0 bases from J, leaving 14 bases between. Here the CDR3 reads CASSQDRVADYQETQYF. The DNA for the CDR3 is TGTGCCAGCAGCCAAGATAGGGTAGCGGACTACCAAGAGACCCAGTACTTC.

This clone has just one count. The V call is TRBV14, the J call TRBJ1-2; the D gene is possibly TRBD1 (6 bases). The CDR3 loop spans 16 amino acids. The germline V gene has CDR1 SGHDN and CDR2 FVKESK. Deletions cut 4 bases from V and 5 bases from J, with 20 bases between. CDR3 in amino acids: CASSLPGATPYYGYTF. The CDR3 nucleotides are TGTGCCAGCAGCCTACCAGGGGCTACACCTTATTATGGCTACACCTTC.

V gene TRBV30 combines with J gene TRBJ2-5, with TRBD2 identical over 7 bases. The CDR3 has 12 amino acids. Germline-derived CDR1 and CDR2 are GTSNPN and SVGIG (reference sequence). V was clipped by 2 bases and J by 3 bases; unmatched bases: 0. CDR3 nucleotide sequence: TGTGCCTGGAGTCTAGCGGAAGAGACCCAGTACTTC. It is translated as CAWSLAEETQYF.

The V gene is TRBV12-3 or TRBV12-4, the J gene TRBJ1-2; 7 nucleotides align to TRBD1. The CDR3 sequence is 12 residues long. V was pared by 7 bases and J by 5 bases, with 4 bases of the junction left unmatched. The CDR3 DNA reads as TGTGCCAGCACTGACAGGGTTTATGGCTACACCTTC. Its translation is CASTDRVYGYTF.

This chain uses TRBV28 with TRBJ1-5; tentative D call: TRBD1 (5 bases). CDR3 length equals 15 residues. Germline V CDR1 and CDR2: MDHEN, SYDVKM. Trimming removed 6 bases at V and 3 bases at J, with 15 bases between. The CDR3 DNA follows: TGTGCCAGCAGCCTACAACAGGCTACCAATCAGCCCCAGCATTTT. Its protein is CASSLQQATNQPQHF.